This record covers a single TCR beta chain. Its antigen is not identified. The CDR3 is 15 amino acids. The germline V and J ends were trimmed by 7 bases and 0 bases, with 13 bases remaining between them. The germline CDR1 and CDR2 sequences are LNHDA and SQIVND (reference sequence). The data originate from a study of T cell responses to AZD1222 COVID-19 vaccine. For the study at large: Pooling covered second doses at about 4 or about 12 weeks.

Study-level results: Across the whole spike, CD4 TCRs peaked at regions 160-218 and 743-854. Spike-specific TCR repertoires showed rising breadth and depth after two AZD1222 doses.

Sequencing used immunoSEQ multiplex PCR; TCRdb keeps in-frame clones, though not all of them. Of about 97,000 clones listed, roughly 87% are singletons. The source of this sequence is an adult in good health. J is TRBJ2-1 and V is TRBV19; D remains unclear. The sample was peripheral blood, taken on day 0 of AZD1222 vaccination. The CDR3 protein is CASKPGDTSYNEQFF. The CDR3 DNA reads as TGTGCCAGTAAACCCGGCGACACCTCCTACAATGAGCAGTTCTTC. The full variable domain, completed using reference TRBV19 and TRBJ2-1, is DGGITQSPKYLFRKEGQNVTLSCEQNLNHDAMYWYRQDPGQGLRLIYYSQIVNDFQKGDIAEGYSVSREKKESFPLTVTSAQKNPTAFYLCASKPGDTSYNEQFFGPGTRLTVL.